The 10 T cell receptor beta chains below were found in one sample sequenced in a study of Ad26.COV2.S vaccination and SARS-CoV-2 variants. The treatment: some 20 received Ad26.COV2.S at low or high dose, single or two shots; 5 received placebo; per-sample allocation not given. The investigators took samples on day 63 after the first vaccine or placebo injection. Produced via immunoSEQ multiplex PCR; TCRdb's table is partial and in-frame only. The sample includes about 480,000 clones, roughly 85% of them seen just once. The sample in question was peripheral blood, obtained in a trial of Ad26.COV2.S vaccine versus placebo. Receptors originate from a person between 18 and 65 years old who received the Ad26.COV2.S COVID-19 vaccine or a placebo.

This clone was counted only a few times. The chain couples TRBV7-2 to TRBJ1-5; D possibly corresponds to TRBD1 (6 bases). Between the trimmed V and J ends, which lost 4 bases and 7 bases, there was a span of 20 bases. Germline V gene lookup returns CDR1 SGHTA and CDR2 FQGNSA. This CDR3 contains 16 residues. In nucleotides, the CDR3 is TGTGCCAGCAGCTCCCTGGCAGGGGTGTCGGGACAGCCCCAGCATTTT. Its protein product is CASSSLAGVSGQPQHF.

A single count supports this clone. The V call is TRBV6-2 or TRBV6-3, the J call TRBJ2-1, with 8 bases that match TRBD2. Germline CDR1 is MNHEY and CDR2 is SVGEGT. The CDR3 has 19 residues. Unmatched junction bases numbered 14, after V lost 0 bases and J lost 4 bases. In DNA, the CDR3 is TGTGCCAGCAGTTACTCGGCATTGTCAGCTAGCGGGTATTACAATGAGCAGTTCTTC. This encodes CASSYSALSASGYYNEQFF.

This clone was found once. V and J are TRBV14 and TRBJ1-3; D gene ambiguous. V shed 0 bases and J shed 3 bases, with 9 bases lying between them. The CDR3 is 15 residues long. The germline CDR1 and CDR2 sequences are SGHDN and FVKESK. The DNA for the CDR3 is TGTGCCAGCAGCCAAGAGGTGACGCTTGGAAACACCATATATTTT. Translation: CASSQEVTLGNTIYF.

The rearrangement uses TRBV10-3 and TRBJ2-3, with D perhaps TRBD1 (8 bases). Trimming pared 5 bases from V and 2 bases from J, leaving 23 bases between. The germline V gene has CDR1 ENHRY and CDR2 SYGVKD. This CDR3 spans 18 amino acids. The DNA of the CDR3 is TGTGCCATCAGTAGGGGGGGACCCGGGACAGGATCCACAGATACGCAGTATTTT. Its translation is CAISRGGPGTGSTDTQYF.

The J gene is TRBJ1-1, the V gene TRBV5-1, with D perhaps matching TRBD1 (5 bases). V was clipped by 0 bases and J by 5 bases, with 8 bases between them. The germline V gene has CDR1 SGHRS and CDR2 YFSETQ. The CDR3 runs to 13 residues. The CDR3 region has the DNA TGCGCCAGCAGCTTGGAGGGGAGAACTGAAGCTTTCTTT. Its protein is CASSLEGRTEAFF.

This chain links TRBV2 with TRBJ1-6, with TRBD1 matching 7 bases. With 8 bases clipped from V and 7 bases from J, the junction kept 5 bases outside the gene matches. The CDR3 is 13 amino acids. The germline V gene encodes CDR1 SNHLY and CDR2 FYNNEI. DNA for the CDR3: TGTGCCAGCGAAAACAGGGGAAATTCACCCCTCCACTTT. Its translation is CASENRGNSPLHF.

The chain couples TRBV7-8 to TRBJ2-1, with D possibly matching TRBD2 (6 bases). Germline V gene lookup returns CDR1 SGHVS and CDR2 FQNEAQ. Trimming stripped 5 bases from V and 4 bases from J, with 18 bases between. CDR3 length equals 16 residues. CDR3 DNA sequence: TGTGCCAGCAGCCGTCTGGGACTCGGCAATTACAATGAGCAGTTCTTC. Protein: CASSRLGLGNYNEQFF.

This clone has only a few counts. V and J are TRBV6-5 and TRBJ1-5, with TRBD1 identical over 12 bases. CDR3 length: 15 amino acids. V lost 5 bases, J lost 4 bases, and 3 bases stayed unmatched. From germline, CDR1 is MNHEY and CDR2 SVGAGI. In DNA form, the CDR3 reads TGTGCCAGCAGTCGGGACAGGGGGCTTAATCAGCCCCAGCATTTT. Protein: CASSRDRGLNQPQHF.

V usage is TRBV28 and J usage is TRBJ1-5, with D possibly TRBD1 on 6 matching bases. The CDR3 loop spans 15 amino acids. In germline, CDR1 is MDHEN, CDR2 SYDVKM. V lost 7 bases and J lost 4, with 17 bases in between. The CDR3 DNA is TGTGCCAGCACCGGAGGGGGGGGACTGAATCAGCCCCAGCATTTT. Translation gives CASTGGGGLNQPQHF. Drawing the rest from reference TRBV28 and TRBJ1-5, the complete variable domain is DVKVTQSSRYLVKRTGEKVFLECVQDMDHENMFWYRQDPGLGLRLIYFSYDVKMKEKGDIPEGYSVSREKKERFSLILESASTNQTSMYLCASTGGGGLNQPQHFGDGTRLSIL.

The rearrangement uses TRBV30 and TRBJ1-5, with 7 bases aligning to TRBD1. Germline lookup yields CDR1 GTSNPN and CDR2 SVGIG (reference sequence). V lost 7 bases to trimming and J lost 1 base; unmatched junction nucleotides: 7. The CDR3 has 14 residues. CDR3: CAYAQGRSNQPQHF. CDR3 nucleotides: TGTGCCTATGCACAGGGGAGGAGCAATCAGCCCCAGCATTTT.